Below are 31 T cell receptor delta chains sequenced from a single sample in a study of gamma-delta T cells after stem cell transplantation. TCRdb called clones from the RT-PCR reads again using CATT. The table includes about 3,200 delta-chain clones, less than 2.5% detected once. Material: gamma-delta T cells. Receptors originate from a human donor. It is not recorded whose cells these are; they may come from a transplant donor.

This clone showed up just a few times. J is TRDJ3 and V is TRDV2, with 11 bases lining up with TRDD3. Germline V gene data show CDR1 as GEAIGNYY and CDR2 as EKD. The junction had 6 bases not matched to a gene; V was cut back by 3 bases and J by 0 bases. The CDR3 contains 19 residues. The CDR3, as DNA: TGTGCCTGTGACGGAATGGGGGATACGAGCTCCTGGGACACCCGACAGATGTTTTTC. Its protein product is CACDGMGDTSSWDTRQMFF.

Judged by abundance, this clone is medium-sized. The CDR3 region has the DNA TGTGCCTGTGACACCCTCCTACTGGGGGATACCTACACCGATAAACTCATCTTT. This codes for CACDTLLLGDTYTDKLIF. This chain connects TRDV2 to TRDJ1; 12 bases align to TRDD3. The germline gives CDR1 GEAIGNYY, CDR2 EKD. Trimming cost V 0 bases and J 0 bases; bases outside gene matches: 7. This CDR3 has 18 residues.

This clone counts as large (0.1 to 1%). The chain links TRDV2 to TRDJ1, with 10 bases identical to TRDD3. Per the germline V gene, CDR1 is GEAIGNYY and CDR2 is EKD. This CDR3 region has 21 residues. After removal of 1 base from V and 3 bases from J, the junction contained 22 bases not matched to a gene. The CDR3 spells CACDTVGSTGGFRVEADKLIF. The CDR3 DNA reads as TGTGCCTGTGACACTGTGGGGAGTACTGGGGGATTTCGGGTCGAGGCCGATAAACTCATCTTT.

As regards this clone: At one of its ends the junction is not consistent with the germline gene, which may arise from a read error. V usage is TRDV2 and J usage is TRDJ1, with 8 bases matching TRDD3. Germline V gives CDR1 GEAIGNYY, CDR2 EKD. The CDR3 is 17 residues long. The CDR3 DNA follows: TGTGCCTGTGGCACCGTAGGTGGGGGATTAGACACCGATAAACTCATCTTT. Translated, it gives CACGTVGGGLDTDKLIF.

This clone was seen a handful of times. A much larger clone is a single base away; this may be a read error. This chain joins TRDV2 and TRDJ1; no clear D gene. Trimming cost V 0 bases and J 0 bases, with 13 bases left between them. The CDR3 contains 16 residues. Germline V gene sequence: CDR1 GEAIGNYY, CDR2 EKD. CDR3 sequence: CACDTLRDRYTDKLIF. The CDR3 region has the DNA TGTGCCTGTGACACCCTGAGGGACAGGTACACCGATAAACTCATCTTT.

Regarding this clone: One base separates it from a far larger clone, so it is likely a read error. Other DNA sequences within the sample encode an identical CDR3. This chain joins TRDV2 and TRDJ3; D gene unclear. The CDR3 extends over 18 amino acids. Looked up from germline, CDR1 is GEAIGNYY and CDR2 is EKD. Deletions cut 3 bases from V and 2 bases from J, with 16 bases between. CDR3 region: CACDAVSYIPWDTRQMFF. In nucleotides, the CDR3 is TGTGCCTGTGACGCTGTGAGCTACATCCCCTGGGACACCCGACAGATGTTTTTC.

This clone was seen a handful of times. This rearrangement joins TRDV2 to TRDJ1; 12 bases line up with TRDD3. V shed 3 bases and J 3 bases; nucleotides not matched to a gene: 10. The CDR3 extends over 17 amino acids. Germline values: CDR1 GEAIGNYY, CDR2 EKD. Here the CDR3 DNA reads TGTGCCTGTGACTTACTGGGGGATACTGCTACCCCCGATAAACTCATCTTT. This gives the protein CACDLLGDTATPDKLIF.

This clone has more than one count but fewer than ten. The protein recorded in TCRdb matches a much larger clone and deviates from this DNA's translation at residue 10, suggesting a read error; the protein here is obtained by translating the DNA. The genes are TRDV2 and TRDJ1, with 12 bases fitting TRDD3. This CDR3 spans 17 amino acids. The V and J ends lost 7 bases and 1 base, in that order; junction bases with no gene match: 12. Germline values: CDR1 GEAIGNYY, CDR2 EKD. The CDR3 nucleotides read TGTGCCTGCCTTGGACTGGGGGATACTCGGGGCACCGATAAACTCATCTTT. This codes for CACLGLGDTRGTDKLIF.

In its sample, this clone is medium-sized (0.01 to 0.1%). The CDR3 sequence is CALGEPHFLWGMSRIYQQGQELIF. CDR3 nucleotides: TGTGCTCTTGGGGAACCCCATTTCCTTTGGGGGATGTCACGCATCTATCAACAGGGGCAGGAACTCATCTTT. The chain links TRDV1 to TRDJ1; 8 bases match TRDD3. The junction had 37 bases not matched to a gene; V was cut back by 1 base and J by 9 bases. The germline CDR1 and CDR2 sequences are TSWWSYY and QGS. The CDR3 has 24 residues.

Comments on this clone: A far larger clone differs by one base, so this is likely a read error. At the DNA level, this CDR3 is encoded by other sequences in the same sample as well. The chain recombines TRDV2 with TRDJ1, with 8 bases that match TRDD3. Per germline, CDR1 GEAIGNYY and CDR2 EKD. This CDR3 is 19 amino acids long. V lost 0 bases and J lost 0; bases outside the gene matches: 14. The CDR3: CACDTVTGGQGMYTDKLIF. CDR3 nucleotide sequence: TGTGCCTGTGACACCGTAACTGGGGGCCAAGGAATGTACACCGATAAACTCATCTTT.

With respect to this clone: A read error is the likely source, as a far larger clone sits one nucleotide away. V is TRDV2 and J is TRDJ1; 12 bases are a match to TRDD3. CDR1 GEAIGNYY and CDR2 EKD come from the germline V gene. There are 15 residues in the CDR3. The CDR3 loop is CACDALLGDTRKLTF. Here the CDR3 DNA reads TGTGCCTGTGACGCCTTACTGGGGGATACCCGGAAACTCACCTTT.

By share, this clone ranks as medium-sized. This sample also contains other DNA sequences that code for the same CDR3. The rearrangement joins TRDV2 to TRDJ1, with 10 bases fitting TRDD3. The J segment lost 1 base and the V segment lost 4 bases, leaving 5 bases of the junction unmatched. Germline V lookup: CDR1 GEAIGNYY, CDR2 EKD. This CDR3 comprises 15 residues. The CDR3 spells CACELLGDPTDKLIF. CDR3 nucleotides: TGTGCCTGTGAGTTACTGGGGGATCCCACCGATAAACTCATCTTT.

This clone was found a few times. This probably arose from a read error, given a far larger clone one base away. This CDR3 is also generated by other DNA sequences in the sample. The rearrangement uses TRDV2 and TRDJ3; 8 nucleotides agree with TRDD3. The germline CDR1 and CDR2 sequences are GEAIGNYY and EKD. The CDR3 is 21 residues long. The CDR3 spells CACDTTGLWGSPSWDTRQMFF. As DNA, the CDR3 is TGCGCCTGTGACACCACGGGGCTCTGGGGGAGCCCTTCCTGGGACACCCGACAGATGTTTTTC.

This clone was seen a handful of times. This clone may be a read error of a much larger clone one base away. The sample contains more than one DNA sequence encoding this CDR3. The V gene is TRDV2, the J gene TRDJ3, with 13 bases identical to TRDD3. The V gene's germline CDR1 is GEAIGNYY and CDR2 EKD. This CDR3 spans 20 amino acids. V lost 7 bases and J lost 2; bases outside the gene matches: 13. Here the CDR3 reads CACDADWGIRNTWDTRQMFF. The CDR3 bases are TGTGCCTGCGACGCCGACTGGGGGATACGCAACACCTGGGACACCCGACAGATGTTTTTC.

In this sample, this clone is medium-sized. This rearrangement joins TRDV2 to TRDJ1; 12 nucleotides agree with TRDD3. The CDR3 loop spans 17 amino acids. Trimming removed 4 bases from V and 0 bases from J; junction bases left unmatched: 8. Germline V gene sequence: CDR1 GEAIGNYY, CDR2 EKD. The CDR3 spells CACDKLGDTLNTDKLIF. For the CDR3, the DNA is TGTGCCTGTGATAAACTGGGGGATACCCTAAACACCGATAAACTCATCTTT.

Remarks on this clone: A far larger clone is just one base off, so this is likely a read error. V usage is TRDV1 and J usage is TRDJ1, with TRDD3 matching over 11 bases. Germline loops: CDR1 TSWWSYY, CDR2 QGS. Trimming removed 1 base from V and 0 bases from J; junction bases left unmatched: 25. The CDR3 is made up of 24 amino acids. CDR3 protein: CALGERHLPQIRWGIRLYTDKLIF. As DNA, the CDR3 is TGTGCTCTTGGGGAACGCCACCTACCCCAAATACGATGGGGGATACGCTTGTACACCGATAAACTCATCTTT.

Relative to its sample, this clone is medium-sized (0.01 to 0.1%). Distinct nucleotide sequences in the sample also encode this CDR3. This chain joins TRDV2 and TRDJ1; 7 nucleotides agree with TRDD3. Trimming at V came to 6 bases and at J to 0 bases, leaving 12 bases not matched to a gene. The CDR3 extends over 16 amino acids. Germline values: CDR1 GEAIGNYY, CDR2 EKD. Here the CDR3 DNA reads TGTGCCTGTTCCCTAGTGGGGGAACCTTACACCGATAAACTCATCTTT. Translation: CACSLVGEPYTDKLIF.

This clone ranks as medium-sized. A clone one base away is much larger, so this may be a read error. The V gene is TRDV2, the J gene TRDJ1; 9 nucleotides line up with TRDD3. The CDR3 loop spans 24 amino acids. Germline V gene data show CDR1 as GEAIGNYY and CDR2 as EKD. In DNA form, the CDR3 reads TGTGCCTGTGATATATTAACTGGGGGAGATCGCGGCGGCGGATATTCAACGTACACCGATAAACTCACCTTT. Amino acid sequence: CACDILTGGDRGGGYSTYTDKLTF.

Points on this clone: The protein given by TCRdb reflects a much larger clone and differs at residue 3 from this DNA's translation, likely from a read error; the protein shown is the DNA's translation. This chain links TRDV2 with TRDJ3, with 8 positions matching TRDD3. The V gene's germline CDR1 is GEAIGNYY and CDR2 EKD. The CDR3 spans 18 residues. The CDR3 bases are TGTGCCCGTGACAGCTGGGGGAACGACCCCTGGGACACCCGACAGATGTTTTTC. This sequence encodes CARDSWGNDPWDTRQMFF.

In DNA, the CDR3 is TGTGCCTGTGACACCTTGGGGGATACCCGGAAACTCATCTTT. Its translation is CACDTLGDTRKLIF. The J gene is TRDJ1, the V gene TRDV2, with 10 bases identical to TRDD3. Per germline, CDR1 GEAIGNYY and CDR2 EKD. Trimming at V came to 0 bases and at J to 8 bases, leaving 5 bases not matched to a gene. The CDR3 consists of 14 residues.

The table lists this clone with a few counts. This likely traces to a read error, being one base from a far larger clone. Other DNA sequences within the sample encode an identical CDR3. This sequence joins TRDV1 and TRDJ2; TRDD3 matches at 12 bases. The CDR3 contains 24 residues. Germline CDR1 and CDR2: TSWWSYY and QGS. In DNA, the CDR3 is TGTGCTCTTGGGCCCCGAGGGACGCTGACATCTCATTACTGGGGGATACTTCTGACAGCACAACTATTCTTT. This translates into CALGPRGTLTSHYWGILLTAQLFF.

This clone appeared a few times. CDR3 region: CACFVLGDTRREIDKLIF. DNA for the CDR3: TGTGCCTGTTTTGTACTGGGGGATACGAGGCGGGAGATCGATAAACTCATCTTT. The V call is TRDV2, the J call TRDJ1; 13 nucleotides align to TRDD3. CDR1 is GEAIGNYY, CDR2 EKD, per germline. This CDR3 region has 18 residues. Unmatched junction bases numbered 16, after V lost 6 bases and J lost 4 bases.

This clone is classed as medium-sized. V gene TRDV1 combines with J gene TRDJ1; D might be TRDD3 (5 bases). Germline V CDR1 and CDR2: TSWWSYY, QGS. This CDR3 is built from 15 residues. V lost 1 base, J lost 6 bases, and 15 bases lay in between. The CDR3 DNA reads as TGTGCTCTTGGGGAACGGAAGTTTCTGGGCCATAAACTCATCTTT. Its protein is CALGERKFLGHKLIF.

This clone was found a few times. The protein held in TCRdb is that of a much larger clone and does not match this DNA's translation at residue 10, likely because of a read error; the protein shown is translated from the DNA. V and J are TRDV2 and TRDJ1; 9 bases agree with TRDD3. This CDR3 has 14 amino acids. Germline V gene data show CDR1 as GEAIGNYY and CDR2 as EKD. The CDR3 DNA reads as TGTGCCTGTGACGAACTGGGGGAAACCGGTAAACTCATCTTT. Translated: CACDELGETGKLIF.

This clone was seen a handful of times. A read error is possible here, since a much larger clone lies one base away. V and J are TRDV2 and TRDJ1; 11 nucleotides agree with TRDD3. The CDR3 runs 21 residues. Germline loops: CDR1 GEAIGNYY, CDR2 EKD. The CDR3 here is CARDPLGPPMGDTRSTDKLIF. CDR3 sequence (DNA): TGTGCCCGTGACCCCCTAGGTCCCCCAATGGGGGATACGCGGAGCACCGATAAACTCATCTTT.

V gene TRDV2 combines with J gene TRDJ1, with 11 bases identical to TRDD3. J was trimmed by 1 base and V by 0 bases; bases with no gene match: 21. Germline loops: CDR1 GEAIGNYY, CDR2 EKD. The CDR3 runs to 22 residues. In nucleotides, the CDR3 is TGTGCCTGTGACACCGTATTCGGAGGGGGACTGGGGGATAAAGCGGGCACCGATAAACTCATCTTT. Its protein is CACDTVFGGGLGDKAGTDKLIF.

Concerning this clone itself: A much larger clone differs by one base, so this may be a read error. The chain couples TRDV2 to TRDJ3; TRDD3 agrees at 8 bases. This CDR3 spans 20 amino acids. CDR1 and CDR2 (germline): GEAIGNYY, EKD. DNA of the CDR3: TGTGCCTGTGACACCGTAGGTGGGGGATTGAGCTCCTGGGGCACCCGACAGATGTTTTTC. This gives the protein CACDTVGGGLSSWGTRQMFF.

This clone was observed a few times. A read error may explain this, as a much larger clone is one base away. This chain uses TRDV2 with TRDJ1; D is uncertain. Germline values: CDR1 GEAIGNYY, CDR2 EKD. V was clipped by 1 base and J by 0 bases, with 11 bases between them. The CDR3 sequence is 15 residues long. CDR3 in amino acids: CACDTPVKYTDKLIF. Here the CDR3 DNA reads TGTGCCTGTGACACGCCGGTGAAGTACACCGATAAACTCATCTTT.

This clone is categorized as medium-sized. The J gene is TRDJ1, the V gene TRDV2; D perhaps matches TRDD3 (6 bases). CDR3 length equals 19 residues. Per the germline V gene, CDR1 is GEAIGNYY and CDR2 is EKD. V was shortened by 4 bases and J by 0 bases, with 26 bases between the two germline ends. The CDR3 sequence is CACDPLGGGVASHTDKLIF. The CDR3 DNA reads TGTGCCTGTGATCCTCTAGGGGGAGGCGTCGCTTCTCACACCGATAAACTCATCTTT.

This clone was seen a handful of times. The TCRdb protein comes from a much larger clone and disagrees with this DNA's translation at residue 8, likely due to a read error; the protein given here is derived from the DNA. This chain connects TRDV1 to TRDJ1, with D possibly being TRDD3 (5 bases). Trimming removed 3 bases from V and 0 bases from J, with 20 bases in between. CDR3 size: 18 residues. Germline assignment: CDR1 TSWWSYY and CDR2 QGS. The CDR3 spells CALGDSTNGGEYTDKLIF. The CDR3 DNA reads as TGTGCTCTTGGGGACAGTACCAATGGCGGGGAGTACACCGATAAACTCATCTTT.

Judged by abundance, this clone is large. The chain carries TRDV2 and TRDJ1, with TRDD3 matching 8 bases. The V and J ends lost 3 bases and 2 bases, in that order; junction bases with no gene match: 7. The CDR3 sequence is 15 residues long. CDR1 and CDR2 from the germline V gene are GEAIGNYY and EKD. CDR3 DNA: TGTGCCTGTGACGCCCTTACTGGGGGTACCGATAAACTCATCTTT. Translated, it gives CACDALTGGTDKLIF.